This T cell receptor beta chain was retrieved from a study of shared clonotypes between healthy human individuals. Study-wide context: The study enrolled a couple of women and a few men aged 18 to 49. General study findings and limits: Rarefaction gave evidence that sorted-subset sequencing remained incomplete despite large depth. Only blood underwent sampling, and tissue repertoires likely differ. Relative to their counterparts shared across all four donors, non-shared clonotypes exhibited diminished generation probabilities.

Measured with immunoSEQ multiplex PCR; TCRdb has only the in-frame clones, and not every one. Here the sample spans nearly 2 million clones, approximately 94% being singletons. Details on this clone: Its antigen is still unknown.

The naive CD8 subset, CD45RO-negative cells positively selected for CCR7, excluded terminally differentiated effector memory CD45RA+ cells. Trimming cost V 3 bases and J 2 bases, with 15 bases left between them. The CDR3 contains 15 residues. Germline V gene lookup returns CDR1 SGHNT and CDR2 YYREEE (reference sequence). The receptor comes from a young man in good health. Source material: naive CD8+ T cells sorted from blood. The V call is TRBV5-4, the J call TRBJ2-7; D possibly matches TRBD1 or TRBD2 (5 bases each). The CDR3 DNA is TGTGCCAGCAGCTCTGGGGGTCCCGGGCCCTACGAGCAGTACTTC. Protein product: CASSSGGPGPYEQYF.